The TCR beta chain described here comes from a study of T-cell reconstitution after alpha-beta-depleted transplantation in children. Overall study results and limits: The main origin of T-cell counts and diversity one year after transplant was newly produced T cells. Several hundred expanded graft clones reportedly gave rise to the alpha-beta T cells present about two months after transplant. Where some patients showed high TCRbeta diversity at day 60, it came from recipient T cells and thymic progenitors that had survived.

Germline V CDR1 and CDR2: LGHNA, YNFKEQ. Trimming shortened V by 4 bases and J by 4 bases, and 13 bases separated the two germline ends. There are 15 residues in the CDR3. As it was prepared, the TCRbeta library received unique molecular identifiers. TCRdb reprocessed the PCR reads with MiXCR, giving one entry per CDR3 protein. The data hold 550,000 to 800,000 distinct CDR3 sequences, with 10% to 15% observed a single time. On this clonotype: Its matching antigen is unknown.

The chain uses TRBV4-2 and TRBJ2-2; D is perhaps TRBD1 or TRBD2 (5 bases each). The sample in question was PBMCs, obtained before TCRalphabeta/CD19-depleted stem cell transplant. This TCR came from a girl aged 2 to 10 with congenital amegakaryocytic thrombocytopenia, due to receive a stem cell transplant. For the CDR3, the DNA is TGTGCCAGCAGCCCTAGGGGCGGAGGCACCGGGGAGCTGTTTTTT. Translation gives CASSPRGGGTGELFF.